A single sample is the source of the 4 T cell receptor beta chains below, sequenced in a study of CD8+ T cells in alopecia areata. Treatment reported: oral pan-JAK inhibitor, 5-10 mg twice daily. Isolated RNA was reverse transcribed into cDNA used as the sequencing template. Some clones are missing from TCRdb's copy, which holds only in-frame ones; the method was immunoSEQ multiplex PCR. There are about 180,000 clones in the sample; 50% to 75% occur only once, and 16% lies in the top ten. Source: CD4+ T cells sorted from blood, taken at approximately week 60, from a patient treated with tofacitinib. The source of these receptors is a human donor with alopecia areata.

This clone has just a few counts. This rearrangement joins TRBV30 to TRBJ2-5; no clear D. This CDR3 region has 12 residues. Germline V gene data show CDR1 as GTSNPN and CDR2 as SVGIG (reference sequence). Between the trimmed V and J ends, which lost 0 bases and 4 bases, there was a span of 6 bases. In nucleotides, the CDR3 is TGTGCCTGGAGTGTTCCGGGAGAGACCCAGTACTTC. It codes for CAWSVPGETQYF.

Only one count was recorded for this clone. Here the CDR3 DNA reads TGCAGCGCTGGACCTCCCCAGGGCAGGCCGGGACCTGGAAACACCATATATTTT. It specifies CSAGPPQGRPGPGNTIYF. The chain carries TRBV29-1 and TRBJ1-3, with D tentatively TRBD1 (5 bases). Trimming took off 7 bases at V and 2 bases at J, with 27 bases between the two ends. CDR3 length equals 18 residues. Per germline, CDR1 SQVTM and CDR2 ANQGSEA.

The rearrangement joins TRBV7-9 to TRBJ2-1; D uncertain. The length of the CDR3 is 12 residues. Germline values: CDR1 SEHNR, CDR2 FQNEAQ (reference sequence). The V end was cut by 5 bases, the J end by 10 bases, with 12 bases between. The CDR3, as DNA: TGTGCCAGCAGCCCATCCGCCGGGGAGCAGTTCTTC. This gives the protein CASSPSAGEQFF.

The chain couples TRBV5-1 to TRBJ2-4, with D tentatively TRBD1 (7 bases). The V end was cut by 2 bases, the J end by 1 base, with 10 bases between. This CDR3 is 15 amino acids long. The V gene's germline CDR1 is SGHRS and CDR2 YFSETQ. Written as DNA, the CDR3 is TGCGCCAGCAGCTTACAGGGGAGGGCCAAAAACATTCAGTACTTC. Amino acids: CASSLQGRAKNIQYF.